This TCR beta chain was found in a study of neurological immune-mediated disorders. Study-level findings and limits: One related-CDR3 cluster, identified by phylogenetic grouping, held the repertoires of 18 of 34 multiple sclerosis patients and was a possible signature.

5'RACE with 10-nucleotide random UMIs generated the cDNA. A single run covered 15-18 subjects with over 170 million TCR-beta sequences. TCRdb analysed the 5' RACE reads with MiXCR anew, one entry per CDR3 protein. Among 25,000 to 30,000 distinct CDR3 sequences, around 3.2% were seen once, and the ten largest hold around 7.1%. Germline CDR1 MNHEY, CDR2 SVGAGI. The CDR3 loop spans 14 amino acids. V lost 0 bases and J lost 4, with 9 bases in between. This clonotype has only a few counts. Its antigen is not known. Because the CDR3 is missing its conserved closing phenylalanine or tryptophan, this is likely a read error. The unsorted libraries were produced from 2 million PBMCs held at -80 C.

Sample: PBMCs. The genes are TRBV6-5 and TRBJ2-5; weak D call: TRBD2 (6 bases). This TCR was recovered from a woman in her thirties with multiple sclerosis. The CDR3 region has the DNA TGTGCCAGCAGTTACTCTGCGGGGTCAGAGACCCAGTACAAC. This translates into CASSYSAGSETQYN.